This record covers a single T cell receptor beta chain. The data were obtained in a study of blood T cells in healthy people across ages. The CDR3 spans 15 residues. Trimming removed 6 bases at V and 0 bases at J, with 14 bases between. Together with a sample-barcoded 5' primer, a J-beta primer mix was included in a second PCR lasting roughly 6 to 12 cycles. TCRdb reprocessed the 5' RACE reads with MiXCR, giving one entry per CDR3 protein. The repertoire includes over 450,000 distinct CDR3 sequences, more than 20% of them detected once, and 8.7% sits in the top ten. The sample was also reused in another study, on T cells of mothers and their children. That publication notes: The study found slightly higher but non-significant overlap in related versus unrelated mother-child pairs.

This chain joins TRBV12-3 or TRBV12-4 and TRBJ2-5, with no clear D. Sequencing was done on a sample of blood. The clonotype originates from a boy aged 10-17 years in good health. Written as DNA, the CDR3 is TGTGCCAGCAGAGCACACAGAGTGTACCAAGAGACCCAGTACTTC. This translates into CASRAHRVYQETQYF.